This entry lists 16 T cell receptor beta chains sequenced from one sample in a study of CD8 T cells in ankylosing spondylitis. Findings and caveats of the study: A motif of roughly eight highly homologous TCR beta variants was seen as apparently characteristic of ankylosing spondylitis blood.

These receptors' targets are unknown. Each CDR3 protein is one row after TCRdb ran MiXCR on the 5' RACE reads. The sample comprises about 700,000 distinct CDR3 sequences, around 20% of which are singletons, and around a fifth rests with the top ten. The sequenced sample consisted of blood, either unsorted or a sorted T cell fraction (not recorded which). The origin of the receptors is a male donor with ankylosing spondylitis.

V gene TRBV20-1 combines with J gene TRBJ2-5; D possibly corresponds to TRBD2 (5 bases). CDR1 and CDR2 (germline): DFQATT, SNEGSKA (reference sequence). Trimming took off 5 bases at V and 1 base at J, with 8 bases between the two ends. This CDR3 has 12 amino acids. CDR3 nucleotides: TGCAGTGCTCCGACTATCCAAGAGACCCAGTACTTC. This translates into CSAPTIQETQYF.

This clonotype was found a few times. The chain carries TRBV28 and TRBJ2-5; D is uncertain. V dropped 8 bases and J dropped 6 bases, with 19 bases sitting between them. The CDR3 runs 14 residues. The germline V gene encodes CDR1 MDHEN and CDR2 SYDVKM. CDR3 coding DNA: TGTGCCAGCCGCCGCGGCACGGATAGACAGACCCAGTACTTC. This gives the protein CASRRGTDRQTQYF.

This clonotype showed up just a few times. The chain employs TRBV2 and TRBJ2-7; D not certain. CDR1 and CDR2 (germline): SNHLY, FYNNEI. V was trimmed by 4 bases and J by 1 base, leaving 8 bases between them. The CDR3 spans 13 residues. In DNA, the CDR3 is TGTGCCAGCAGTGGCCGCGAATCCTACGAGCAGTACTTC. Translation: CASSGRESYEQYF.

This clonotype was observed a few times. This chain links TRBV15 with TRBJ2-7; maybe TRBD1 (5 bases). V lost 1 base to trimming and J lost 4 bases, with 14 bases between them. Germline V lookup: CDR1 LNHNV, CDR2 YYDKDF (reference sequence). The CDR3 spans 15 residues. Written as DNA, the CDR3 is TGTGCCACCAGCAGAGGGGCAGGGATTAAATACGAGCAGTACTTC. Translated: CATSRGAGIKYEQYF.

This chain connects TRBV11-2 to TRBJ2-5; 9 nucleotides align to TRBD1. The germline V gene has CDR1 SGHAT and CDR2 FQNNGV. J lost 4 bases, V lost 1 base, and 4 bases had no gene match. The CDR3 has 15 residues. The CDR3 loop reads CASSLGDRDAETQYF. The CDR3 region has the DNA TGTGCCAGCAGCTTAGGGGACAGGGACGCAGAGACCCAGTACTTC.

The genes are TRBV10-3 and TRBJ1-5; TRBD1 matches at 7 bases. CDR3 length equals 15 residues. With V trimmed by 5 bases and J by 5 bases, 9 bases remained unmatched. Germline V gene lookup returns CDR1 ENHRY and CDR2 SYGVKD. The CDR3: CAISRGQAEDQPQHF. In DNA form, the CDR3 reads TGTGCCATCAGTCGTGGACAGGCCGAGGATCAGCCCCAGCATTTT.

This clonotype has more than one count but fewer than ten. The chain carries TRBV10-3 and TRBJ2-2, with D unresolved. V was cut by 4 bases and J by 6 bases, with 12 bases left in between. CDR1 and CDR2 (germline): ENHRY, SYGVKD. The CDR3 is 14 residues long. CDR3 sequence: CAISGGIGAGELFF. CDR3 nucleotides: TGTGCCATCAGTGGGGGTATAGGAGCCGGGGAGCTGTTTTTT.

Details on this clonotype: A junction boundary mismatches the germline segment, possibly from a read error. CDR3 DNA: TGTGCCAGCAGCCAAGTTCCTAGCGGGGGGTCTCCCACCTTC. Translated: CASSQVPSGGSPTF. The chain combines TRBV3-1 with TRBJ2-1; 11 bases match TRBD2. This CDR3 is built from 14 residues. Germline-derived CDR1 and CDR2 are LGHDT and YNNKEL (reference sequence).

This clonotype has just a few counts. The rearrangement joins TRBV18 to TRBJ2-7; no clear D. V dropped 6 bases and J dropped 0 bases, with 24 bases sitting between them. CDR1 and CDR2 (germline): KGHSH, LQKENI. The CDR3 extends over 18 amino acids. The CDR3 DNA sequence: TGTGCCAGCTCTTATCAAAATCAGGTGGGGATGAGCTCCTACGAGCAGTACTTC. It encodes CASSYQNQVGMSSYEQYF.

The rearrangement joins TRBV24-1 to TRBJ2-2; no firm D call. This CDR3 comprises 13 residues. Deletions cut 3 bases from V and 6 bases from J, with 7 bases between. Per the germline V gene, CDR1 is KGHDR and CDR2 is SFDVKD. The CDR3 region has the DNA TGTGCCACCAGTGATCTTACCGCCGGGGAGCTGTTTTTT. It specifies CATSDLTAGELFF.

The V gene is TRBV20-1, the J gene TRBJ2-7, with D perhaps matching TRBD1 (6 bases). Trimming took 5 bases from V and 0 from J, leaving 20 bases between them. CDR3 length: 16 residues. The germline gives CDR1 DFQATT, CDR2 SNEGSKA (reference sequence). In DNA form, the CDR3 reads TGCAGTGCTGCTCCTACCGGGACACCCATCTCCTACGAGCAGTACTTC. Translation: CSAAPTGTPISYEQYF.

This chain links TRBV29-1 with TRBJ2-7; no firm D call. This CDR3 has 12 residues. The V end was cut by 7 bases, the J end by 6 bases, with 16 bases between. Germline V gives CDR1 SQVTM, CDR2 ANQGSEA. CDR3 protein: CSALTLGGEQYF. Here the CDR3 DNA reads TGCAGCGCTCTCACCTTGGGTGGCGAGCAGTACTTC.

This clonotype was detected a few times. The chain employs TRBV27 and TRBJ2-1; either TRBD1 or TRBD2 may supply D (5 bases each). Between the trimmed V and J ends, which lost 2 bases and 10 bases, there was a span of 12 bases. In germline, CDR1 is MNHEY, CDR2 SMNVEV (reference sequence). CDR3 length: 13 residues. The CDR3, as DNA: TGTGCCAGCAGTTTACTGGGGGTCAAGGAGCAGTTCTTC. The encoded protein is CASSLLGVKEQFF.

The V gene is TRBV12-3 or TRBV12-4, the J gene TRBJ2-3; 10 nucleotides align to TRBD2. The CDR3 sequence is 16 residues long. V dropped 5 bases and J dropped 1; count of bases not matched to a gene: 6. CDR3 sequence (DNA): TGTGCCAGCAGTCCGTGGACTAGCGGTCGCACAGATACGCAGTATTTT. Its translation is CASSPWTSGRTDTQYF.

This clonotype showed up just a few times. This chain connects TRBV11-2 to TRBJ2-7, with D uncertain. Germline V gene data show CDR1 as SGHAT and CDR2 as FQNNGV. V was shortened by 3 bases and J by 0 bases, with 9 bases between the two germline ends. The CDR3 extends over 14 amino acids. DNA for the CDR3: TGTGCCAGCAGCTTGGGAAGACGCTCCTACGAGCAGTACTTC. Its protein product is CASSLGRRSYEQYF. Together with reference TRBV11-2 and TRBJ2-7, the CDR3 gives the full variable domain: EAGVAQSPRYKIIEKRQSVAFWCNPISGHATLYWYQQILGQGPKLLIQFQNNGVVDDSQLPKDRFSAERLKGVDSTLKIQPAKLEDSAVYLCASSLGRRSYEQYFGPGTRLTVT.

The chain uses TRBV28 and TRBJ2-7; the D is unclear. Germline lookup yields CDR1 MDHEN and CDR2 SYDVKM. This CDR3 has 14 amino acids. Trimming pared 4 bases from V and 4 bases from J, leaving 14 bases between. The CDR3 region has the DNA TGTGCCAGCAGTTCGCGAACGAATACTTACGAGCAGTACTTC. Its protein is CASSSRTNTYEQYF.